One and the same sample provided the 10 T cell receptor beta chains below, sequenced in a study of OX40 agonist ivuxolimab in advanced cancers. Profiling relied on immunoSEQ multiplex PCR, and the TCRdb table lists in-frame clones only, not all of them. The repertoire holds about 98,000 clones, with about 83% as singletons. This specimen consisted of CD4+ or CD8+ T cells sorted from blood, obtained in a trial of the OX40 agonist ivuxolimab. The receptors stem from an adult with an advanced solid tumor such as melanoma, head and neck, liver or kidney cancer.

In its sample, this clone was seen once. The chain links TRBV23-1 to TRBJ2-5; D tentatively reads TRBD1 or TRBD2 (5 bases each). TRBV23-1 is an ORF, and what it does is uncertain. The CDR3 extends over 19 amino acids. Trimming removed 0 bases from V and 5 bases from J, with 25 bases in between. The CDR3: CASSQSKIVGTSLPETQYF. The CDR3 nucleotides read TGCGCCAGCAGTCAATCAAAAATAGTGGGGACCTCCCTACCGGAGACCCAGTACTTC.

The chain links TRBV11-2 to TRBJ1-2; D is perhaps TRBD1 (5 bases). Trimming took 3 bases from V and 7 from J, leaving 12 bases between them. This CDR3 comprises 13 residues. Germline values: CDR1 SGHAT, CDR2 FQNNGV. The CDR3 spells CASSLDPRVGYTF. In nucleotides, the CDR3 is TGTGCCAGCAGCTTGGACCCCAGGGTTGGCTACACCTTC.

The chain couples TRBV5-6 to TRBJ2-5, with unresolved D. The V gene's germline CDR1 is SGHDT and CDR2 YYEEEE. V lost 0 bases to trimming and J lost 0 bases, with 9 bases between them. CDR3 size: 15 residues. CDR3: CASSLAVGNQETQYF. As DNA, the CDR3 is TGTGCCAGCAGCTTGGCCGTGGGGAACCAAGAGACCCAGTACTTC.

Here the CDR3 reads CASSADGGYTF. CDR3 DNA: TGTGCCAGCAGCGCGGATGGTGGCTACACCTTC. This chain uses TRBV9 with TRBJ1-2; D gene ambiguous. Germline assignment: CDR1 SGDLS and CDR2 YYNGEE. The ends were cut back, 3 bases at V and 7 bases at J, with 7 bases in the middle. This CDR3 has 11 amino acids.

As for this clone: Distinct nucleotide sequences in the sample also encode this CDR3. The rearrangement links TRBV9 to TRBJ2-3; no clear D. Germline V CDR1 and CDR2: SGDLS, YYNGEE. This CDR3 is 11 amino acids long. The V end was cut by 0 bases, the J end by 6 bases, with 2 bases between. CDR3: CASSVGDTQYF. As DNA, the CDR3 is TGTGCCAGCAGCGTAGGTGATACGCAGTATTTT.

The V and J genes are TRBV2 and TRBJ2-5; 10 bases fit TRBD1. Germline CDR1 SNHLY, CDR2 FYNNEI. Trimming at V came to 4 bases and at J to 4 bases, leaving 9 bases not matched to a gene. This CDR3 has 16 residues. CDR3 region: CASSGGDRGFRETQYF. The DNA for the CDR3 is TGTGCCAGCAGTGGAGGGGACAGGGGTTTTCGAGAGACCCAGTACTTC.

The rearrangement uses TRBV29-1 and TRBJ2-7, with D perhaps TRBD2 (7 bases). CDR1 is SQVTM, CDR2 ANQGSEA, per germline. The CDR3 runs 16 residues. V lost 4 bases, J lost 0 bases, and 19 bases lay in between. The CDR3 DNA sequence: TGCAGCGTTGTAGGACTAGTGGGGGCCAACTCCTACGAGCAGTACTTC. Residues: CSVVGLVGANSYEQYF.

The rearrangement uses TRBV5-1 and TRBJ1-4; D gene ambiguous. The germline gives CDR1 SGHRS, CDR2 YFSETQ. The CDR3 spans 15 residues. The germline V and J ends were trimmed by 3 bases and 0 bases, with 9 bases remaining between them. CDR3 amino acids: CASSYEDATNEKLFF. The CDR3 region has the DNA TGCGCCAGCAGCTACGAGGATGCAACTAATGAAAAACTGTTTTTT. Looking up the rest from reference TRBV5-1 and TRBJ1-4 gives the full variable domain: KAGVTQTPRYLIKTRGQQVTLSCSPISGHRSVSWYQQTPGQGLQFLFEYFSETQRNKGNFPGRFSGRQFSNSRSEMNVSTLELGDSALYLCASSYEDATNEKLFFGSGTQLSVL.

Notes on this clone: A read error may produce the germline difference seen at one junction end. V and J are TRBV10-3 and TRBJ2-1; possibly TRBD1 for D (6 bases). Germline V gives CDR1 ENHRY, CDR2 SYGVKD. CDR3 length: 11 residues. CDR3 coding DNA: TGTGCCATCAGTGAGTCGAGGGACAAAATCTTC. Protein sequence: CAISESRDKIF.

This chain connects TRBV10-2 to TRBJ1-5, with 10 bases that match TRBD1. Trimming at V came to 6 bases and at J to 9 bases, leaving 5 bases not matched to a gene. CDR3 size: 13 residues. Germline V gives CDR1 WSHSY, CDR2 SAAADI. The CDR3: CASSAGTGVPQHF. The CDR3 region has the DNA TGCGCCAGCAGCGCCGGGACAGGGGTGCCCCAGCATTTT.